This TCR beta chain was identified in a study of T cell changes during pregnancy in multiple sclerosis. Assay used: immunoSEQ multiplex PCR; TCRdb lists only in-frame clones, some missing. Of approximately 82,000 clones in the sample, 90% to 95% were seen once. Germline loops: CDR1 MDHEN, CDR2 SYDVKM. The CDR3 is made up of 17 amino acids. V gave up 6 bases and J gave up 0 bases, with 15 bases separating them. The TCR was taken from a female donor with multiple sclerosis, enrolled in a pregnancy study. The rearrangement uses TRBV28 and TRBJ2-6; the D gene is possibly TRBD1 (6 bases). Sequencing used CD4+ T cells from peripheral blood mononuclear cells, obtained in the second trimester of pregnancy. The CDR3 coding sequence is TGTGCCAGCAGCCCTGGACAGTGGAGCTCTGGGGCCAACGTCCTGACTTTC. It is translated as CASSPGQWSSGANVLTF.